This T cell receptor beta chain was profiled in a study of blood T cell repertoires in COVID-19. Background on the study: Material from acute and convalescent COVID-19 was sourced from the United States, Italy and Spain.

The study drew participants aged 18 to 89 years from 20 to 30 US areas. Original data processing: Counts of nucleated cells, estimated from reference gene primer amplification, were obtained. Assay used: immunoSEQ multiplex PCR; TCRdb lists only in-frame clones, some missing. That table furnishes V, J and clone size, whereas the DNA furnished D and trimming. The table shows 300,000 to 400,000 clones, with around nine tenths occurring only once. Unmatched junction bases numbered 2, after V lost 4 bases and J lost 5 bases. This CDR3 has 13 amino acids. The V gene's germline CDR1 is SGDLS and CDR2 YYNGEE.

The chain couples TRBV9 to TRBJ1-4; 7 bases match TRBD1. The sample consisted of PBMCs or T cells enriched from blood (not recorded which). This sequence originates from a man in his fifties or sixties who had recovered from COVID-19. This CDR3 is CASSPTGNEKLFF. CDR3 sequence (DNA): TGTGCCAGCAGCCCGACAGGGAATGAAAAACTGTTTTTT.